These T cell receptor beta chains were read from a single sample in a study of blood T cells in healthy people across ages. One entry per CDR3 protein results from TCRdb running MiXCR on the 5' RACE reads. Seen here are about 1.8 million distinct CDR3 sequences, about 50% observed once, and the top ten hold 2.1%. The specimen was blood. The receptors derive from a woman aged 40 to 50 in good health. Both conserved end residues are part of each CDR3. A D gene is named only where the DNA matches it firmly. Clone size appears in some rows only: once, few, many, or a class for an expanded clone.

v_gene: TRBV29-1; j_gene: TRBJ2-1; abundance: NA; d_gene: TRBD2; CDR3aa: CSVEDAGLAGFGEQFF; CDR3nt: TGCAGCGTTGAAGACGCGGGACTAGCGGGGTTTGGTGAGCAGTTCTTC
v_gene: TRBV5-1; j_gene: TRBJ2-5; abundance: NA; d_gene: NA; CDR3aa: CASSFDGGAGEQYF; CDR3nt: TGCGCCAGCAGCTTTGACGGGGGTGCGGGTGAGCAGTACTTC
v_gene: TRBV12-3/TRBV12-4; j_gene: TRBJ2-1; abundance: NA; d_gene: NA; CDR3aa: CASSQDEYNEQFF; CDR3nt: TGTGCCAGCAGCCAGGACGAATACAATGAGCAGTTCTTC
v_gene: TRBV20-1; j_gene: TRBJ2-1; abundance: NA; d_gene: NA; CDR3aa: CSAREFVYNEQFF; CDR3nt: TGCAGTGCTAGAGAGTTCGTTTACAATGAGCAGTTCTTC
v_gene: TRBV4-3; j_gene: TRBJ2-6; abundance: few; d_gene: NA; CDR3aa: CASSLGGTGTTNVLTF; CDR3nt: TGCGCCAGCAGCCTAGGTGGGACGGGGACGACCAACGTCCTGACTTTC
v_gene: TRBV6-2/TRBV6-3; j_gene: TRBJ2-1; abundance: NA; d_gene: NA; CDR3aa: CASSYPAPLGLTDEQFF; CDR3nt: TGTGCCAGCAGTTATCCGGCCCCTTTAGGGTTAACTGATGAGCAGTTCTTC
v_gene: TRBV15; j_gene: TRBJ2-5; abundance: once; d_gene: TRBD1; CDR3aa: CATRGTVRRDTQYF; CDR3nt: TGTGCCACCAGGGGGACAGTCCGTAGGGACACCCAGTACTTC
v_gene: TRBV7-2; j_gene: TRBJ1-4; abundance: NA; d_gene: TRBD1; CDR3aa: CASRPDRGHEKLFF; CDR3nt: TGTGCCAGCAGACCAGACAGGGGGCATGAAAAACTGTTTTTT
v_gene: TRBV6-1; j_gene: TRBJ2-4; abundance: NA; d_gene: TRBD1; CDR3aa: CASSEAAVYTGEPAKNIQYF; CDR3nt: TGTGCCAGCAGTGAAGCGGCGGTTTATACAGGGGAACCAGCCAAAAACATTCAGTACTTC
v_gene: TRBV20-1; j_gene: TRBJ2-7; abundance: NA; d_gene: NA; CDR3aa: CSALNRDEQYF; CDR3nt: TGCAGTGCTTTAAACAGGGACGAGCAGTACTTC
v_gene: TRBV5-1; j_gene: TRBJ2-7; abundance: NA; d_gene: NA; CDR3aa: CASKNPAGPGEGEQYF; CDR3nt: TGCGCCAGCAAAAATCCGGCCGGCCCCGGAGAAGGCGAGCAGTACTTC
v_gene: TRBV4-1; j_gene: TRBJ1-5; abundance: NA; d_gene: TRBD1; CDR3aa: CASSQGGQGRSNQPQHF; CDR3nt: TGCGCCAGCAGCCAAGGGGGACAGGGGAGGAGCAATCAGCCCCAGCATTTT
v_gene: TRBV7-2; j_gene: TRBJ2-3; abundance: NA; d_gene: NA; CDR3aa: CASSSTQLNGTDTQYF; CDR3nt: TGTGCCAGCAGCTCGACCCAGCTCAACGGCACAGATACGCAGTATTTT
v_gene: TRBV2; j_gene: TRBJ2-1; abundance: NA; d_gene: NA; CDR3aa: CASNQGDYSYNEQFF; CDR3nt: TGTGCCAGCAACCAAGGCGACTACTCCTACAATGAGCAGTTCTTC
v_gene: TRBV20-1; j_gene: TRBJ2-7; abundance: NA; d_gene: TRBD1; CDR3aa: CSARVPGQGDYEQYF; CDR3nt: TGCAGTGCTAGAGTTCCCGGACAGGGAGACTACGAGCAGTACTTC
v_gene: TRBV28; j_gene: TRBJ2-1; abundance: NA; d_gene: NA; CDR3aa: CASSSLRPSEQFF; CDR3nt: TGTGCCAGCAGTTCCCTGAGACCGAGCGAGCAGTTCTTC
v_gene: TRBV12-3/TRBV12-4; j_gene: TRBJ2-1; abundance: many; d_gene: TRBD2; CDR3aa: CATSGGGYNEQFF; CDR3nt: TGTGCCACCAGCGGGGGGGGTTACAATGAGCAGTTCTTC
v_gene: TRBV6-2/TRBV6-3; j_gene: TRBJ1-2; abundance: NA; d_gene: TRBD1; CDR3aa: CASSYMDRWTSNYGYTF; CDR3nt: TGTGCCAGCAGTTACATGGACAGGTGGACTTCTAACTATGGCTACACCTTC